The present T cell receptor beta chain was sequenced within a study of OX40 agonist ivuxolimab in advanced cancers. Turning to this clone: Its antigen is still unknown.

CDR3 length: 15 residues. Germline CDR1 reads SGHDT; CDR2 reads YYEEEE. Deletions cut 3 bases from V and 0 bases from J, with 10 bases between. Sampling times: baseline, cycle 4 day 1, cycle 7 day 1. Repertoires were generated with immunoSEQ multiplex PCR, while TCRdb's copy carries only in-frame clones and drops some. The table includes 46,000 or so clones, more than 70% detected once. Overall study results and limits: Both CD4+ and CD8+ T cell populations in blood had undergone clonal expansion by week 6 at 0.1 to 3.0 mg/kg. Expanded clones tended on average to be more numerous among CD8+ T cells than CD4+.

Here the sequenced sample was CD4+ or CD8+ T cells sorted from blood, taken in a trial of the OX40 agonist ivuxolimab. The sequence was obtained from an adult with an advanced solid tumor such as melanoma, head and neck, liver or kidney cancer. The J gene is TRBJ1-5, the V gene TRBV5-6; D unresolved. CDR3 in DNA: TGTGCCAGCAGCTCATCAGGCTATAGCAATCAGCCCCAGCATTTT. Its protein is CASSSSGYSNQPQHF.